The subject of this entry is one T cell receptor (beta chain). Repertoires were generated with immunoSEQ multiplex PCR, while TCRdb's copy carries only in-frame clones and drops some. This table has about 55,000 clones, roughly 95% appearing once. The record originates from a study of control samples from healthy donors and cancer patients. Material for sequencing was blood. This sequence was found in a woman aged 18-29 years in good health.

The CDR3 DNA reads as TGTGCCAGTAGCTGGGGAGCGGGCAATCAGCCCCAGCATTTT. This encodes CASSWGAGNQPQHF. The rearrangement links TRBV19 to TRBJ1-5; D not resolved. V gave up 6 bases and J gave up 2 bases, with 11 bases separating them. CDR3 length: 14 amino acids. Germline CDR1 LNHDA, CDR2 SQIVND (reference sequence).